The entry that follows covers one TCR beta chain sequence. Only in-frame clones appear in the TCRdb table, and some are missing; sequencing was by immunoSEQ multiplex PCR. The data show just over 2,000,000 clones, 90% to 95% seen once. These data come from a study of shared clonotypes between healthy human individuals. CDR1 WNHNN and CDR2 SYGVQD come from the germline V gene (reference sequence). The CDR3 runs to 16 residues. The germline V and J ends were trimmed by 3 bases and 3 bases, with 15 bases remaining between them. Source material: naive CD4+ T cells sorted from blood. The subset is: CD45RA+ positively selected. The clonotype comes from a man aged 18 to 29 in good health. The V call is TRBV10-1, the J call TRBJ2-1; possible D gene TRBD1, 5 bases. The CDR3 is CASSDVQTESYNEQFF. CDR3 DNA sequence: TGCGCCAGCAGTGACGTCCAGACAGAGAGCTACAATGAGCAGTTCTTC.